This T cell receptor beta chain was identified during a study of T cells in Graves' hyperthyroidism and ophthalmopathy. Calling Graves' hyperthyroidism stable meant ophthalmopathy did not progress within 18 months. PBMCs came from about 10 ml fresh peripheral blood. Findings and caveats of the study: Blood samples included most of the expanded thyroid clonotypes exceeding 0.001. Ophthalmopathy stood apart from stable hyperthyroidism in a 13 V-J model.

Unmatched junction bases numbered 2, after V lost 2 bases and J lost 7 bases. This CDR3 has 16 residues. CDR1 KGHSH and CDR2 LQKENI come from the germline V gene. There were TCR beta CDR3 regions amplified from RNA transcripts. TCR CDR3 regions were first amplified by RT-PCR with HTBI primers. From the multiplex PCR reads, TCRdb called clonotypes with MiXCR, one entry per CDR3 protein. The table includes fewer than 650,000 distinct CDR3 sequences, 14% detected once. This clonotype was counted at least ten times. Antigen specificity is unknown. This sequence was found in a woman aged 40 to 50 with Graves' hyperthyroidism. V gene TRBV18 combines with J gene TRBJ2-2, with 15 bases fitting TRBD2. The sequencing sample was made of blood. This CDR3 is CASSPTGLAGGGELFF. CDR3 bases: TGTGCCAGCTCACCAACGGGACTAGCGGGAGGCGGGGAGCTGTTTTTT. Using reference TRBV18 and TRBJ2-2 for the parts outside the CDR3, the full variable domain is NAGVMQNPRHLVRRRGQEARLRCSPMKGHSHVYWYRQLPEEGLKFMVYLQKENIIDESGMPKERFSAEFPKEGPSILRIQQVVRGDSAAYFCASSPTGLAGGGELFFGEGSRLTVL.